The source of this TCR beta chain is a study of breast tumors, draining lymph nodes, adjacent tissues. This clonotype has more than one count but fewer than ten. No antigen is known for it. TCRdb independently ran MiXCR on the multiplex PCR reads; one entry per CDR3 protein. The sample lists about 15,000 distinct CDR3 sequences; around 49% were seen once. The CDR3 has 14 amino acids. Germline V gene data show CDR1 as ENHRY and CDR2 as SYGVKD. With V trimmed by 5 bases and J by 4 bases, 4 bases remained unmatched. General study points: Findings are consistent with lymph node origin and intratumoral expansion of most tumor T cells.

This chain links TRBV10-3 with TRBJ2-5, with 10 positions matching TRBD2. This sequence originates from a female donor with breast cancer. Some clones in this sample may be carry-over from other donors' samples. Sequences were obtained from tumor-adjacent breast tissue. CDR3 sequence (DNA): TGTGCCATCAGTCCGGGACTAGCGTCAGAGACCCAGTACTTC. Translating it yields CAISPGLASETQYF.